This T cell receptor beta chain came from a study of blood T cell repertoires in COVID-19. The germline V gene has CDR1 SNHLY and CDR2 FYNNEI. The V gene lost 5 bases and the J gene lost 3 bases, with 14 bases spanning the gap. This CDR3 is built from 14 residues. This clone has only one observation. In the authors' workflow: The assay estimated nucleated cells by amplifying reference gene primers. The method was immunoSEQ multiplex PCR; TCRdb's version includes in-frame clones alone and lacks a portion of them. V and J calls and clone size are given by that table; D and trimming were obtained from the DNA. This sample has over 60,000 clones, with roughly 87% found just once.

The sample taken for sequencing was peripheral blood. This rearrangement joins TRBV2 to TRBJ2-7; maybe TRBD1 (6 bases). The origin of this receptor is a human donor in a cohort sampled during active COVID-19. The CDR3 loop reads CASSPQTGDYEQYF. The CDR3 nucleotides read TGTGCCAGCAGTCCACAGACAGGAGACTACGAGCAGTACTTC.